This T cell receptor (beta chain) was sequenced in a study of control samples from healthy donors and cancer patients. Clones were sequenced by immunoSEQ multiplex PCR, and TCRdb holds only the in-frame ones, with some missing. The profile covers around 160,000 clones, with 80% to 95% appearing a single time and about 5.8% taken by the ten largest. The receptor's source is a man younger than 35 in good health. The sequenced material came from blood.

CDR3 amino acids: CASSLDQGMEKLFF. The CDR3 DNA sequence: TGTGCCAGCAGCTTAGATCAGGGGATGGAAAAACTGTTTTTT. The chain carries TRBV7-2 and TRBJ1-4, with a weak D call TRBD1 (6 bases). In germline, CDR1 is SGHTA, CDR2 FQGNSA. The ends were cut back, 1 base at V and 8 bases at J, with 11 bases in the middle. CDR3 length equals 14 residues.